One and the same sample provided the 10 T cell receptor beta chains below, sequenced in a study of spatial heterogeneity in lung cancer. TCRdb re-derived calls from the 5' RACE reads in MiXCR, one entry per CDR3 protein. Of roughly 36,000 distinct CDR3 sequences listed, under 7% are singletons. Time point described: sample taken at primary tumor resection. TCRs were sequenced from unsorted whole RNA of tumor, nontumor lung or PBMC. The sequences come from PBMCs, collected at surgery. The receptors stem from a male donor with early-stage non-small cell lung cancer.

There are many counts of this clonotype. The chain uses TRBV4-1 and TRBJ1-3; weak D call: TRBD1 (5 bases). The CDR3 extends over 16 amino acids. V was shortened by 1 base and J by 1 base, with 11 bases between the two germline ends. Germline loops: CDR1 MGHRA, CDR2 YSYEKL. The CDR3 here is CASSQGGDPSGNTIYF. Written as DNA, the CDR3 is TGCGCCAGCAGCCAAGGCGGGGACCCGTCTGGAAACACCATATATTTT.

This clonotype was observed a handful of times. The chain uses TRBV30 and TRBJ2-7; no definite D call. The CDR3 has 13 residues. V shed 3 bases and J shed 2 bases, with 11 bases lying between them. Germline values: CDR1 GTSNPN, CDR2 SVGIG (reference sequence). The CDR3: CAWSRSPTYEQYF. The CDR3 bases are TGTGCCTGGAGCCGGTCCCCTACCTACGAGCAGTACTTC.

The chain employs TRBV3-1 and TRBJ1-1; D is unresolved. This CDR3 is built from 14 residues. The germline CDR1 and CDR2 sequences are LGHDT and YNNKEL (reference sequence). V gave up 1 base and J gave up 5 bases, with 11 bases separating them. The CDR3: CASSQGTSATEAFF. Here the CDR3 DNA reads TGTGCCAGCAGCCAAGGGACTTCTGCGACTGAAGCTTTCTTT. Using reference TRBV3-1 and TRBJ1-1 for the parts outside the CDR3, the full variable domain is DTAVSQTPKYLVTQMGNDKSIKCEQNLGHDTMYWYKQDSKKFLKIMFSYNNKELIINETVPNRFSPKSPDKAHLNLHINSLELGDSAVYFCASSQGTSATEAFFGQGTRLTVV.

Concerning this clonotype: A much larger clone differs from this one at a single base, so this may be a read error. The chain links TRBV30 to TRBJ1-1, with D possibly being TRBD1 (5 bases). This CDR3 spans 14 amino acids. Germline CDR1 and CDR2: GTSNPN and SVGIG (reference sequence). CDR3 sequence reads: CAWTKRTPNTESFF. DNA of the CDR3: TGTGCCTGGACGAAACGGACACCTAACACTGAATCTTTCTTT.

In its sample, this clonotype was seen many times. The chain uses TRBV6-6 and TRBJ1-1; D is unclear. Germline V CDR1 and CDR2: MNHNY, SVGAGI (reference sequence). The CDR3 length is 13 residues. Between the trimmed V and J ends, which lost 2 bases and 1 base, there was a span of 5 bases. The CDR3 spells CASSYAQNTEAFF. The CDR3 DNA sequence: TGTGCCAGCAGTTACGCTCAGAACACTGAAGCTTTCTTT.

The table lists this clonotype with many counts. The chain couples TRBV9 to TRBJ2-7, with 10 bases aligning to TRBD2. The ends lost 0 bases at V and 6 bases at J; junction bases unmatched: 9. Germline-derived CDR1 and CDR2 are SGDLS and YYNGEE. There are 16 residues in the CDR3. The CDR3 sequence: CASSVDITSGATEQYF. The CDR3, as DNA: TGTGCCAGCAGCGTAGATATAACTAGCGGGGCAACCGAGCAGTACTTC.

This clonotype was seen a few times. The chain carries TRBV4-3 and TRBJ1-2; D gene ambiguous. Germline V gene data show CDR1 as LGHNA and CDR2 as YSLEER. The CDR3 length is 15 residues. V was cut by 1 base and J by 7 bases, with 16 bases left in between. CDR3 in DNA: TGCGCCAGCAGCCAAGCGGGCAAAGGATGGAGTGGCTACACCTTC. It is translated as CASSQAGKGWSGYTF.

This clonotype was recorded at least ten times. The chain uses TRBV18 and TRBJ1-5; D is uncertain. Germline V gene data show CDR1 as KGHSH and CDR2 as LQKENI. V was clipped by 0 bases and J by 4 bases, with 19 bases between them. There are 18 residues in the CDR3. CDR3 nucleotide sequence: TGTGCCAGCTCACCACCGTACAGCCTTAAAGGAGAGAATCAGCCCCAGCATTTT. It translates to CASSPPYSLKGENQPQHF.

This clonotype was observed many times. The chain couples TRBV4-2 to TRBJ2-5, with a possible D match to TRBD2 (5 bases). Trimming took off 0 bases at V and 1 base at J, with 15 bases between the two ends. The CDR3 is 17 amino acids. Per germline, CDR1 LGHNA and CDR2 YNFKEQ. Here the CDR3 reads CASSQDYRSGRQETQYF. The CDR3 DNA sequence: TGTGCCAGCAGCCAAGATTATAGGAGCGGCCGCCAAGAGACCCAGTACTTC.

Regarding this clonotype: It may be a read error: a sequence one base away is much more abundant. This rearrangement joins TRBV7-2 to TRBJ2-1; 14 nucleotides match TRBD2. The CDR3 contains 16 residues. Germline V gene sequence: CDR1 SGHTA, CDR2 FQGNSA. J gave up 7 bases and V 5 bases, and 7 bases lay outside the gene matches. CDR3 sequence: CASSRTSGGTKNEQFF. CDR3 bases: TGTGCCAGCAGCAGGACTAGCGGGGGGACCAAAAATGAGCAGTTCTTC.